A single sample gave rise to the 24 T cell receptor beta chains below, sequenced in a study of vaccination effects on CD4 cells after COVID-19. Antigen-specific CD4+ T cells were expanded with viral peptide pools in the ViraFEST assay before sequencing. Culturing for about 9 days preceded CD4+ T cell isolation. It was two doses of either the BNT162b2 or mRNA-1273 vaccine that participants received. Their recognized antigens are unknown. The assay was immunoSEQ multiplex PCR, and TCRdb's table has in-frame clones only and misses some. The sample records around 65,000 clones, around 73% being singletons. Here the sequenced sample was CD4+ T cells from PBMCs cultured with HCoV-229E spike peptides, taken after COVID-19 vaccination. Source of these receptors: a human donor who received a COVID-19 vaccine.

The chain is built from TRBV2 and TRBJ2-3, with D uncertain. CDR3 size: 15 residues. Germline CDR1 reads SNHLY; CDR2 reads FYNNEI. V was pared by 3 bases and J by 0 bases, with 10 bases between. The CDR3 nucleotides are TGTGCCAGCAGTGAGGTTCGAACTAGCACAGATACGCAGTATTTT. Its translation is CASSEVRTSTDTQYF.

The rearrangement links TRBV7-2 to TRBJ2-7; tentative D call: TRBD2 (5 bases). This CDR3 is built from 14 residues. Germline V lookup: CDR1 SGHTA, CDR2 FQGNSA. Between the trimmed V and J ends, which lost 5 bases and 4 bases, there was a span of 15 bases. Here the CDR3 reads CASSPQGGEYEQYV. The CDR3 coding sequence is TGTGCCAGCAGCCCGCAAGGAGGAGAATACGAGCAGTACGTC.

The chain links TRBV5-5 to TRBJ2-3; possibly TRBD1 or TRBD2 for D (5 bases each). From germline, CDR1 is SGHKS and CDR2 YYEKEE (reference sequence). Trimming shortened V by 0 bases and J by 2 bases, and 10 bases separated the two germline ends. The CDR3 covers 15 residues. The CDR3 region has the DNA TGTGCCAGCAGCTTGGCCGGGACCGACACAGATACGCAGTATTTT. It codes for CASSLAGTDTDTQYF.

This clone showed up just a few times. The chain has TRBV6-2 or TRBV6-3 and TRBJ1-2, with 7 bases matching TRBD1. Germline V gene sequence: CDR1 MNHEY, CDR2 SVGEGT. With V trimmed by 5 bases and J by 4 bases, 7 bases remained unmatched. The CDR3 extends over 14 amino acids. For the CDR3, the DNA is TGTGCCAGCAGTCCCGACAGGGCCGGCTATGGCTACACCTTC. The encoded protein is CASSPDRAGYGYTF.

The chain combines TRBV9 with TRBJ1-3; no definite D call. This CDR3 is 15 amino acids long. Germline lookup yields CDR1 SGDLS and CDR2 YYNGEE. Deletions cut 0 bases from V and 0 bases from J, with 7 bases between. The CDR3 region is CASSVAGSSGNTIYF. Here the CDR3 DNA reads TGTGCCAGCAGCGTAGCGGGCAGCTCTGGAAACACCATATATTTT.

The chain employs TRBV6-1 and TRBJ1-3; 8 nucleotides align to TRBD1. This CDR3 region has 16 residues. Germline V lookup: CDR1 MNHNS, CDR2 SASEGT. Trimming cost V 4 bases and J 0 bases; bases outside gene matches: 5. CDR3 sequence (DNA): TGTGCCAGCAGTGTTCAGGGGGCCAGCTCTGGAAACACCATATATTTT. This encodes CASSVQGASSGNTIYF.

The chain couples TRBV6-4 to TRBJ1-2; TRBD1 agrees at 9 bases. The CDR3 length is 14 residues. J was trimmed by 2 bases and V by 7 bases; bases with no gene match: 5. Germline assignment: CDR1 MRHNA and CDR2 SNTAGT. CDR3 sequence: CASIGTGHNYGYTF. CDR3 bases: TGTGCCAGCATAGGGACAGGGCACAACTATGGCTACACCTTC.

This clone has a handful of counts. V usage is TRBV2 and J usage is TRBJ2-2; 12 positions match TRBD2. Trimming cost V 0 bases and J 4 bases; bases outside gene matches: 6. CDR3 length equals 18 residues. Per germline, CDR1 SNHLY and CDR2 FYNNEI. CDR3 residues: CASSEASGLAGTTGELFF. The CDR3 DNA sequence: TGTGCCAGCAGTGAAGCATCTGGACTAGCGGGAACCACCGGGGAGCTGTTTTTT.

The rearrangement joins TRBV3-1 (or the pseudogene TRBV3-2) to TRBJ2-1; 7 positions agree with TRBD1. Per the germline V gene, CDR1 is LGHDT and CDR2 is YNNKEL (reference sequence). The CDR3 loop spans 12 amino acids. V dropped 0 bases and J dropped 13; count of bases not matched to a gene: 3. CDR3: CASSQDTGVQFF. The CDR3 bases are TGTGCCAGCAGCCAAGATACAGGGGTTCAGTTCTTC.

The rearrangement joins TRBV10-1 to TRBJ2-3, with D possibly matching TRBD2 (6 bases). The V end lost 4 bases, the J end lost 0 bases, and 11 bases lay between the germline ends. CDR3 length: 15 amino acids. Germline V gene sequence: CDR1 WNHNN, CDR2 SYGVQD (reference sequence). The CDR3 reads CASSGPGVSTDTQYF. DNA of the CDR3: TGCGCCAGCAGTGGTCCGGGAGTGAGCACAGATACGCAGTATTTT.

The genes are TRBV6-6 and TRBJ1-5; D gene unclear. With 4 bases removed from V and 6 bases from J, the gap between germline ends came to 13 bases. The CDR3 contains 14 residues. Germline V CDR1 and CDR2: MNHNY, SVGAGI (reference sequence). CDR3 region: CASSSEISSQPQHF. The CDR3 DNA reads TGTGCCAGCAGTTCCGAAATCTCTAGTCAGCCCCAGCATTTT.

The chain has TRBV19 and TRBJ1-5; D unresolved. Germline assignment: CDR1 LNHDA and CDR2 SQIVND (reference sequence). Trimming removed 2 bases from V and 3 bases from J, with 5 bases in between. The CDR3 consists of 13 residues. As DNA, the CDR3 is TGTGCCAGTAGTATATCTGCCAATCAGCCCCAGCATTTT. Its protein product is CASSISANQPQHF.

The V gene is TRBV19, the J gene TRBJ2-5; 7 nucleotides line up with TRBD1. The CDR3 has 15 residues. J gave up 6 bases and V 3 bases, and 10 bases lay outside the gene matches. The germline gives CDR1 LNHDA, CDR2 SQIVND (reference sequence). CDR3 residues: CASSIGVTGPKTQYF. CDR3 coding DNA: TGTGCCAGTAGTATTGGGGTGACAGGGCCGAAGACCCAGTACTTC.

The V call is TRBV2, the J call TRBJ1-4; tentative D call: TRBD1 (6 bases). The V gene lost 6 bases and the J gene lost 4 bases, with 12 bases spanning the gap. The CDR3 is made up of 14 amino acids. Germline assignment: CDR1 SNHLY and CDR2 FYNNEI. This CDR3 reads CASSLQGINEKLFF. The CDR3 region has the DNA TGTGCCAGCAGCCTTCAGGGGATTAATGAAAAACTGTTTTTT.

This chain links TRBV7-9 with TRBJ2-3; D unresolved. The CDR3 is 13 residues long. Germline V gene sequence: CDR1 SEHNR, CDR2 FQNEAQ (reference sequence). V shed 2 bases and J shed 4 bases, with 7 bases lying between them. The CDR3, as DNA: TGTGCCAGCAGCTTATCCCCCCCAGATACGCAGTATTTT. As protein: CASSLSPPDTQYF.

The J gene is TRBJ2-3, the V gene TRBV5-1; TRBD1 matches at 9 bases. Looked up from germline, CDR1 is SGHRS and CDR2 is YFSETQ. The J segment lost 5 bases and the V segment lost 2 bases, leaving 3 bases of the junction unmatched. The CDR3 contains 14 residues. The CDR3 sequence: CASSLGTGLDTQYF. CDR3 nucleotides: TGCGCCAGCAGCTTAGGGACAGGGTTAGATACGCAGTATTTT.

The gene calls are TRBV6-2 or TRBV6-3 and TRBJ2-3; D is uncertain. CDR1 and CDR2 (germline): MNHEY, SVGEGT. V lost 5 bases to trimming and J lost 3 bases, with 18 bases between them. The CDR3 sequence is 16 residues long. The CDR3, as DNA: TGTGCCAGCAGTGCCCTGAGGTGGACGGTAACAGATACGCAGTATTTT. Residues: CASSALRWTVTDTQYF.

The V and J genes are TRBV4-1 and TRBJ1-6; no clear D gene. CDR3 length: 16 residues. V lost 1 base and J lost 0, with 7 bases in between. Germline values: CDR1 MGHRA, CDR2 YSYEKL. In DNA, the CDR3 is TGCGCCAGCAGCCAAGTATCGAGCTCCTATAATTCACCCCTCCACTTT. Protein sequence: CASSQVSSSYNSPLHF.

This clone was found a few times. V usage is TRBV19 and J usage is TRBJ2-5; D tentatively reads TRBD1 or TRBD2 (5 bases each). Trimming took off 3 bases at V and 2 bases at J, with 13 bases between the two ends. The CDR3 has 15 amino acids. Germline values: CDR1 LNHDA, CDR2 SQIVND (reference sequence). CDR3 sequence (DNA): TGTGCCAGTAGTATCGGGGCGGATTCACAAGAGACCCAGTACTTC. Its translation: CASSIGADSQETQYF.

This clone was detected only a few times. J is TRBJ2-1 and V is TRBV2, with 8 bases that match TRBD1. After removal of 0 bases from V and 7 bases from J, the junction contained 2 bases not matched to a gene. Looked up from germline, CDR1 is SNHLY and CDR2 is FYNNEI. There are 14 residues in the CDR3. The CDR3 bases are TGTGCCAGCAGTGAAGCGACAGGGGTAAATGAGCAGTTCTTC. Encoded protein: CASSEATGVNEQFF.

The chain recombines TRBV6-5 with TRBJ1-1; D is undetermined. The germline gives CDR1 MNHEY, CDR2 SVGAGI. There are 14 residues in the CDR3. V was pared by 2 bases and J by 5 bases, with 12 bases between. CDR3 DNA sequence: TGTGCCAGCAGTTACGGAAATTGGCGGACTGAAGCTTTCTTT. This gives the protein CASSYGNWRTEAFF.

The chain links TRBV6-4 to TRBJ2-7, with D unresolved. Germline V gene lookup returns CDR1 MRHNA and CDR2 SNTAGT. V was clipped by 7 bases and J by 2 bases, with 18 bases between them. The length of the CDR3 is 15 residues. CDR3 in DNA: TGTGCCAGCAAGTCCGGGTCCGGCCGCCCCTACGAGCAGTACGTC. Translating it yields CASKSGSGRPYEQYV.

The chain has TRBV19 and TRBJ1-2, with D possibly TRBD1 on 6 matching bases. The CDR3 runs 14 residues. Trimming stripped 3 bases from V and 4 bases from J, with 12 bases between. CDR1 is LNHDA and CDR2 is SQIVND in the germline V gene (reference sequence). The CDR3 loop is CASSILGAAYGYTF. The CDR3 DNA sequence: TGTGCCAGTAGTATTTTGGGGGCTGCCTATGGCTACACCTTC.

This chain links TRBV24-1 with TRBJ2-3; 8 bases are shared with TRBD1. The trim removed 3 bases at V and 4 bases at J, leaving 8 bases unmatched. Germline CDR1 is KGHDR and CDR2 is SFDVKD. The CDR3 extends over 16 amino acids. CDR3 sequence: CATSDTRQGLADTQYF. CDR3 in DNA: TGTGCCACCAGTGATACTAGACAGGGGCTAGCAGATACGCAGTATTTT.